Listed below are T cell receptor beta chains from one sample, sequenced in a study of human T cells and chemical hapten exposure. TCRdb used MiXCR to reprocess the RACE reads, holding one entry per CDR3 protein. The data show 270,000 or so distinct CDR3 sequences, around 7.3% seen once. Sequencing was performed on whole blood, taken in connection with sensitization to the hapten diphenylcyclopropenone (DPC). The receptor set was obtained from a young man with alopecia areata. Some clones in this sample may be carry-over from other donors' samples. Both conserved end residues are trimmed from each CDR3. Only part of the rows carry a size: once, few, many, or a class if the clone is expanded.

clone size: NA
J gene: TRBJ2-4
V gene: TRBV29-1
CDR3 protein: SVIQNRGLHKNIQY

clone size: many
J gene: TRBJ2-5
V gene: TRBV6-2/TRBV6-3
CDR3 protein: ASSWPGTSMETQY

clone size: few
J gene: TRBJ1-3
V gene: TRBV2
CDR3 protein: ARRGGNTIY

clone size: NA
J gene: TRBJ2-5
V gene: TRBV7-2
CDR3 protein: ASSLTALQETQY

clone size: many
J gene: TRBJ2-7
V gene: TRBV28
CDR3 protein: ASRFDYEQY

clone size: few
J gene: TRBJ1-2
V gene: TRBV4-1
CDR3 protein: ASSQVPATDYGYT

clone size: few
J gene: TRBJ1-2
V gene: TRBV11-2
CDR3 protein: ASSLSLRRDIVYGYT

clone size: few
J gene: TRBJ1-2
V gene: TRBV20-1
CDR3 protein: SAGPQDFSGYT

clone size: NA
J gene: TRBJ2-7
V gene: TRBV5-4
CDR3 protein: ASSRGMSQGDEQY

clone size: NA
J gene: TRBJ1-4
V gene: TRBV18
CDR3 protein: ASSPGPTGTNEKLF

clone size: many
J gene: TRBJ2-3
V gene: TRBV2
CDR3 protein: ASDGGGAADTQY

clone size: NA
J gene: TRBJ1-6
V gene: TRBV6-2/TRBV6-3
CDR3 protein: ASRQGQNSPLH

clone size: few
J gene: TRBJ2-2
V gene: TRBV11-2
CDR3 protein: ASSLQGPKTGELF

clone size: NA
J gene: TRBJ2-7
V gene: TRBV24-1
CDR3 protein: ATSDGDNYEQY

clone size: many
J gene: TRBJ1-1
V gene: TRBV12-3/TRBV12-4
CDR3 protein: ASSLAADTEAF

clone size: NA
J gene: TRBJ2-5
V gene: TRBV6-5
CDR3 protein: ASSYAQGPHQETQY

clone size: NA
J gene: TRBJ2-1
V gene: TRBV20-1
CDR3 protein: SASTQQGQF

clone size: NA
J gene: TRBJ1-2
V gene: TRBV5-4
CDR3 protein: ASGLQGANYGYT

clone size: NA
J gene: TRBJ2-3
V gene: TRBV5-1
CDR3 protein: ASSLAAPKDTQY

clone size: few
J gene: TRBJ2-3
V gene: TRBV6-1
CDR3 protein: ASRDGTGVFTDTQY

clone size: few
J gene: TRBJ2-5
V gene: TRBV7-2
CDR3 protein: ASSLFGQGQETQY

clone size: NA
J gene: TRBJ2-3
V gene: TRBV14
CDR3 protein: ASSQGLLRDTDTQY

clone size: few
J gene: TRBJ2-3
V gene: TRBV29-1
CDR3 protein: SVEVVDTQY

clone size: many
J gene: TRBJ1-2
V gene: TRBV4-3
CDR3 protein: ASSQERASYGYT

clone size: NA
J gene: TRBJ1-6
V gene: TRBV5-1
CDR3 protein: ASSLDRAGNSPLH

clone size: few
J gene: TRBJ2-1
V gene: TRBV27
CDR3 protein: ASSLSHNEQF

clone size: NA
J gene: TRBJ2-7
V gene: TRBV3-1
CDR3 protein: ASSQDSDRVYEQY

clone size: NA
J gene: TRBJ2-5
V gene: TRBV10-3
CDR3 protein: AISATGEETQY

clone size: few
J gene: TRBJ2-3
V gene: TRBV6-5
CDR3 protein: ASGSMAGYRDTQY

clone size: few
J gene: TRBJ2-3
V gene: TRBV14
CDR3 protein: ASSQRPGLAGGPSSTDTQY

clone size: NA
J gene: TRBJ1-4
V gene: TRBV2
CDR3 protein: ASSDGRSLGRGYLF

clone size: NA
J gene: TRBJ2-3
V gene: TRBV27
CDR3 protein: ASSTLTGLAGTDTQY

clone size: NA
J gene: TRBJ2-3
V gene: TRBV27
CDR3 protein: ASSSTGSGYPDMQY

clone size: NA
J gene: TRBJ1-2
V gene: TRBV27
CDR3 protein: ASSLPGTGPYGYT

clone size: NA
J gene: TRBJ1-6
V gene: TRBV11-2
CDR3 protein: ASSLVSWGKGASPLH

clone size: NA
J gene: TRBJ1-3
V gene: TRBV3-1
CDR3 protein: ASSQDRQDGNTIY

clone size: many
J gene: TRBJ1-1
V gene: TRBV20-1
CDR3 protein: SARGHTEAF

clone size: few
J gene: TRBJ1-4
V gene: TRBV4-3
CDR3 protein: ASSQQGMDEKLF

clone size: many
J gene: TRBJ1-2
V gene: TRBV4-3
CDR3 protein: ASSHTGTVNYGYT

clone size: NA
J gene: TRBJ2-7
V gene: TRBV2
CDR3 protein: ASSPTGGMQY

clone size: NA
J gene: TRBJ2-4
V gene: TRBV24-1
CDR3 protein: ATSVLSSSSRYIQY

clone size: many
J gene: TRBJ1-1
V gene: TRBV4-3
CDR3 protein: ASSQDPQGANTEAF

clone size: NA
J gene: TRBJ1-4
V gene: TRBV7-9
CDR3 protein: ASSLMGSGKEKLF

clone size: few
J gene: TRBJ1-4
V gene: TRBV7-9
CDR3 protein: ASSTRTGVNEKLF

clone size: many
J gene: TRBJ2-1
V gene: TRBV6-2/TRBV6-3
CDR3 protein: ASSYLVALGSSYNEQF